This is a list of T cell receptor beta chains from one sample in a study of blood T cell repertoires in COVID-19. The data were produced by immunoSEQ multiplex PCR, yet TCRdb's version contains in-frame clones alone and is incomplete. The sample holds fewer than 200,000 clones, roughly four fifths seen once. The specimen was PBMCs or T cells enriched from blood (not recorded which). The receptors stem from a man over 45 who had recovered from COVID-19. Each CDR3 is given with its conserved first and last residue. D genes are given only for firm matches. Some rows have no size entry. The others give once, few or many, or a class for an expanded clone.

.,.,TRBV5-6,TRBJ2-1,TGTGCCAGCAGCTTGGCGGACTCCAATGAGCAGTTCTTC,CASSLADSNEQFF
.,.,TRBV6-4,TRBJ2-3,TGTGCCAGCAGTGACTCGCCCAGGGGTACGCAGTATTTT,CASSDSPRGTQYF
.,TRBD1,TRBV27,TRBJ1-2,TGTGCCAGCAGCAGACAGGGGTACTATGGCTACACCTTC,CASSRQGYYGYTF
.,.,TRBV7-2,TRBJ1-6,TGTGCCAGCAGCTTAAAGTCGACAGGTAGCTCCTATAATTCACCCCTCCACTTT,CASSLKSTGSSYNSPLHF
.,TRBD2,TRBV3-1/TRBV3-2,TRBJ2-3,TGTGCCAGTATGGTCCACTGGGCGGGACTAGCGGGGGTCACAGGCACAGATACGCAGTATTTT,CASMVHWAGLAGVTGTDTQYF
.,.,TRBV3-1/TRBV3-2,TRBJ1-1,TGTGCCAGCAGCCAGGGGCCCAGCGAAGCTTTCTTT,CASSQGPSEAFF
.,.,TRBV7-3,TRBJ2-2,TGTGCCAGCAGCCCCACGGGGGGCCGTTCCACCGGGGAGCTGTTTTTT,CASSPTGGRSTGELFF
few,.,TRBV15,TRBJ1-5,TGTGCCACCAGCAGAGACCAACAGCCCCAGCATTTT,CATSRDQQPQHF
once,.,TRBV12-5,TRBJ2-2,TGTGCTAGTGGGGAAGAGGTGAACACCGGGGAGCTGTTTTTT,CASGEEVNTGELFF
.,TRBD1,TRBV18,TRBJ1-6,TGTGCCAGCTCAGCGACAGGGGGCGATTCACCCCTCCACTTT,CASSATGGDSPLHF
.,TRBD1,TRBV30,TRBJ1-5,TGTGCCTGGAGGGGACAGGGGCATCAGCCCCAGCATTTT,CAWRGQGHQPQHF
.,TRBD1,TRBV13,TRBJ1-6,TGTGCCAGCAGCTCAGGACAGGGTGGACATTCACCCCTCCATTTT,CASSSGQGGHSPLHF
many,TRBD1,TRBV2,TRBJ2-7,TGTGCCAGCAGTCATCCTGGAACGGGACAGTCTTTCTACGAGCAGTACTTC,CASSHPGTGQSFYEQYF
.,TRBD1,TRBV7-2,TRBJ2-7,TGTGCCAGCAGCGGGGACAGAGACTACGAGCAGTACTTC,CASSGDRDYEQYF
.,.,TRBV14,TRBJ2-7,TGTGCCAGCAGCCAAGATACGGGGGCCTACGAGCAGTACTTC,CASSQDTGAYEQYF
.,TRBD1,TRBV6-6,TRBJ1-5,TGTGCCAGCATTGACAGGGTAGCTCAGCCCCAGCATTTT,CASIDRVAQPQHF
.,TRBD1,TRBV7-9,TRBJ2-3,TGTGCCAGCACCCCCGGACAGGGGGCAGATACGCAGTATTTT,CASTPGQGADTQYF
.,TRBD2,TRBV24-1,TRBJ2-2,TGTGCCACCAGTGATTCACGGGGGGGATACACCGGGGAGCTGTTTTTT,CATSDSRGGYTGELFF
.,TRBD1,TRBV6-5,TRBJ1-5,TGTGCCAGCAGCCAGACAGGGGCAGGCAATCAGCCCCAGCATTTT,CASSQTGAGNQPQHF
.,TRBD1,TRBV29-1,TRBJ1-1,TGCAGCGTTGTAGGGCCGACGACAGGGAGGAACACTGAAGCTTTCTTT,CSVVGPTTGRNTEAFF
.,.,TRBV18,TRBJ2-7,TGTGCCAGCTCGCTGGCGGCCACCTACGAGCAGTACTTC,CASSLAATYEQYF
.,TRBD1,TRBV19,TRBJ2-7,TGTGCCAGTAGTGCAGACAGGGGGATCTACGAGCAGTACTTC,CASSADRGIYEQYF
.,TRBD2,TRBV20-1,TRBJ2-7,TGCAGTGCTAGTCCCATGCTAGCGGGGGGGCCCGGCCCTGGCGAGCAGTACTTC,CSASPMLAGGPGPGEQYF
.,TRBD1,TRBV2,TRBJ2-7,TGTGCCAGCAGTAGTTGGACAGGGCAAGGCGAGCAGTACTTC,CASSSWTGQGEQYF
.,TRBD1,TRBV15,TRBJ1-6,TGTGCCACCAGCAGGGACCGGGACAGGGAGACACCCCTCCACTTT,CATSRDRDRETPLHF
.,.,TRBV27,TRBJ1-3,TGTGCCAGCAGTCCACGACAGCTCCTCTCTGGAAACACCATATATTTT,CASSPRQLLSGNTIYF
.,TRBD2,TRBV5-1,TRBJ2-3,TGCGCCAGCAGCTTGGCCGGCGGGGGGCGGGGAGATACGCAGTATTTT,CASSLAGGGRGDTQYF
.,.,TRBV7-2,TRBJ1-6,TGTGCCAGCAGCTTTAAAAAGGGGGTCTCCTATAATTCACCCCTCCACTTT,CASSFKKGVSYNSPLHF
.,TRBD2,TRBV18,TRBJ2-1,TGTGCCAGCTCGGGCACTTTAGCGGGGGACTACAATGAGCAGTTCTTC,CASSGTLAGDYNEQFF
.,TRBD1,TRBV6-2/TRBV6-3,TRBJ1-1,TGTGCCAGCAGTTACGTACAGGGGGCAGGGAACACTGAAGCTTTCTTT,CASSYVQGAGNTEAFF
.,.,TRBV5-1,TRBJ1-2,TGCGCCAGCAGCTTGGACGACAGCTACTATGGCTACACCTTC,CASSLDDSYYGYTF
.,TRBD2,TRBV7-3,TRBJ2-5,TGTGCCAGCAGCTTATCCCCTTGGGCGGGGGGAAAAGAGACCCAGTACTTC,CASSLSPWAGGKETQYF
.,.,TRBV20-1,TRBJ1-5,TGCAGTGCTAGTAGCCCCAATAGCAATCAGCCCCAGCATTTT,CSASSPNSNQPQHF
.,TRBD1,TRBV19,TRBJ1-5,TGTGCCAGTAGTATGCGGACAGGGGGCCCTCATCAGCCCCAGCATTTT,CASSMRTGGPHQPQHF
.,TRBD1,TRBV12-5,TRBJ1-4,TGTGCTAGTGGTTTGACCCGGACAGGGATTAATGAAAAACTGTTTTTT,CASGLTRTGINEKLFF
.,.,TRBV4-1,TRBJ2-6,TGCGCCAGCAGCCAAGACGAACAGTTCTCCGGGGCCAACGTCCTGACTTTC,CASSQDEQFSGANVLTF
.,TRBD1,TRBV6-5,TRBJ1-5,TGTGCCAGCAGCCGGACGACAGGGATGTATGAGCCCCAGCATTTT,CASSRTTGMYEPQHF
.,.,TRBV7-3,TRBJ1-6,TGTGCCAGCAGCTTAGGGGCGGCCGGCTCACCCCTCCACTTT,CASSLGAAGSPLHF
.,.,TRBV3-1/TRBV3-2,TRBJ2-3,TGTGCCAGCAGCCAAGGGGAGAGGGCCCGTAGCACAGATACGCAGTATTTT,CASSQGERARSTDTQYF
.,.,TRBV19,TRBJ1-5,TGTGCCAGTAGTGCTATTAAGCCCTCCAATCAGCCCCAGCATTTT,CASSAIKPSNQPQHF
.,TRBD1,TRBV19,TRBJ2-6,TGTGCCAGTAGTCCCCGACAGGGTGTAGCCTCTGGGGCCAACGTCCTGACTTTC,CASSPRQGVASGANVLTF